These 6 T cell receptor beta chains came from one sample sequenced in a study of T-cell memory formation after mild COVID-19. TCRdb passed the 5' RACE reads through MiXCR, listing each CDR3 protein once. The sample records 550,000 to 650,000 distinct CDR3 sequences, 17% being singletons. Sequencing used PBMCs or a T cell subset sorted from them (not recorded which). Source of these receptors: an adult woman who had mild COVID-19 (a few samples of this study predate the infection). Cell type and time point are not known.

This clonotype has only a few counts. The J gene is TRBJ2-1, the V gene TRBV5-1, with TRBD1 matching over 8 bases. Germline V gene data show CDR1 as SGHRS and CDR2 as YFSETQ. The J segment lost 14 bases and the V segment lost 1 base, leaving 8 bases of the junction unmatched. CDR3 length: 13 residues. Here the CDR3 DNA reads TGCGCCAGCAGCTTGTCCTTCGTGGGACAGGAGTTCTTC. Its protein product is CASSLSFVGQEFF.

The chain couples TRBV29-1 to TRBJ2-3, with 7 bases aligning to TRBD1. The CDR3 length is 15 residues. The germline V gene has CDR1 SQVTM and CDR2 ANQGSEA. V trimming: 7 bases; J trimming: 0 bases; junction bases outside the gene matches: 10. CDR3 in amino acids: CSAGSGTDSTDTQYF. The CDR3 DNA reads as TGCAGCGCAGGATCCGGGACAGATAGCACAGATACGCAGTATTTT.

The chain is built from TRBV20-1 and TRBJ2-7; 8 nucleotides line up with TRBD1. This CDR3 spans 13 amino acids. The germline CDR1 and CDR2 sequences are DFQATT and SNEGSKA (reference sequence). V gave up 4 bases and J gave up 2 bases; unmatched junction bases: 4. CDR3 DNA sequence: TGCAGTGCTAATAACAGGGGGACCTACGAGCAGTACTTC. Translated, it gives CSANNRGTYEQYF.

V is TRBV4-1 and J is TRBJ1-5, with 7 bases aligning to TRBD1. The V segment lost 0 bases and the J segment 5 bases; nucleotides outside the gene matches: 7. The V gene's germline CDR1 is MGHRA and CDR2 YSYEKL. The length of the CDR3 is 16 residues. CDR3 coding DNA: TGCGCCAGCAGCCAAGAGACAGGGAATCCACATCAGCCCCAGCATTTT. This gives the protein CASSQETGNPHQPQHF.

The chain links TRBV27 to TRBJ1-1, with 7 bases identical to TRBD1. Trimming removed 4 bases from V and 5 bases from J; junction bases left unmatched: 7. CDR3 length: 14 amino acids. Germline assignment: CDR1 MNHEY and CDR2 SMNVEV (reference sequence). Here the CDR3 reads CASSYRGGRTEAFF. CDR3 nucleotides: TGTGCCAGCAGTTACAGGGGTGGGAGGACTGAAGCTTTCTTT.

V and J are TRBV12-3 or TRBV12-4 and TRBJ1-4, with no clear D. V lost 3 bases and J 16 bases, leaving 15 bases between the germline ends. The CDR3 spans 12 residues. The CDR3 DNA sequence: TGTGCCAGCAGTTTCCCCCCCGGGCCGTCGTTTTTT. Protein product: CASSFPPGPSFF.